The rows below give T cell receptor beta chains drawn from one sample of a study of T cells in Graves' hyperthyroidism and ophthalmopathy. TCRdb re-analysed the multiplex PCR reads in MiXCR, keeping a single row per CDR3 protein. The sample records around 240,000 distinct CDR3 sequences, about 14% being singletons. The sample comprised blood. Receptors were obtained from a woman between 35 and 50 years old with Graves' hyperthyroidism that later progressed to Graves' ophthalmopathy. CDR3s include the opening cysteine and the closing phenylalanine or tryptophan. Each record gives: clone size, J gene, V gene, D gene, CDR3 protein, CDR3 DNA. A D gene is named only where the DNA matches it firmly. Clone size is shown for a subset of rows, as once, few, many or a class of expanded clone.

.,TRBJ2-2,TRBV4-1,TRBD2,CASSQELAGGELFF,TGCGCCAGCAGCCAAGAACTAGCGGGCGGGGAGCTGTTTTTT
many,TRBJ1-5,TRBV11-2,TRBD1,CASSKDRDQPQHF,TGTGCCAGCAGTAAAGACAGGGATCAGCCCCAGCATTTT
many,TRBJ2-1,TRBV5-1,TRBD2,CASSLSRLAGGNEQFF,TGCGCCAGCAGCTTGTCGCGGCTAGCGGGAGGTAATGAGCAGTTCTTC
many,TRBJ2-5,TRBV5-1,.,CASSLTMAQETQYF,TGCGCCAGCAGCTTGACGATGGCCCAAGAGACCCAGTACTTC
many,TRBJ2-5,TRBV5-1,TRBD2,CASSLGTGGSETQYF,TGCGCCAGCAGCTTGGGTACGGGAGGATCGGAGACCCAGTACTTC
many,TRBJ2-3,TRBV7-3,TRBD2,CASSNGLARDTQYF,TGTGCCAGCAGCAATGGACTAGCGAGAGATACGCAGTATTTT
many,TRBJ1-3,TRBV7-8,.,CASSLPGSSGNTIYF,TGTGCCAGCAGCTTGCCCGGGAGCTCTGGAAACACCATATATTTT
many,TRBJ1-1,TRBV2,.,CASSLRPREAFF,TGTGCCAGCAGCCTTCGACCGAGGGAAGCTTTCTTT
.,TRBJ1-6,TRBV2,TRBD1,CASREMIRGNSPLHF,TGTGCCAGCCGAGAGATGATCAGGGGGAATTCACCCCTCCACTTT
few,TRBJ1-5,TRBV6-5,.,CASSYRPNQPQHF,TGTGCCAGCAGTTACAGGCCCAATCAGCCCCAGCATTTT
many,TRBJ2-2,TRBV20-1,TRBD2,CSATIFPSGNTGELFF,TGCAGTGCTACGATCTTTCCTAGCGGGAACACCGGGGAGCTGTTTTTT
many,TRBJ1-5,TRBV6-6,.,CASSYSITGNQPQHF,TGTGCCAGCAGTTACTCGATAACAGGCAATCAGCCCCAGCATTTT
.,TRBJ2-3,TRBV20-1,.,CSARGTSTDTQYF,TGCAGTGCTAGAGGGACTAGCACAGATACGCAGTATTTT
many,TRBJ2-7,TRBV29-1,TRBD1,CSVAGTGGYEQYF,TGCAGCGTTGCCGGGACAGGGGGCTACGAGCAGTACTTC
once,TRBJ2-3,TRBV12-3/TRBV12-4,TRBD2,CASSFWREGMWADTQYF,TGTGCCAGCAGTTTTTGGCGGGAGGGAATGTGGGCAGATACGCAGTATTTT
many,TRBJ2-3,TRBV27,.,CASSPTGLGDTQYF,TGTGCCAGCAGCCCGACGGGGTTAGGAGATACGCAGTATTTT